Sample share makes the clone carrying this TCR beta chain medium-sized. Within a library made for alpha chains, this beta chain is off target, and its count is uninformative. The sample is drawn from a study of spatial heterogeneity in lung cancer. Background on the study: Detection consistently captured more beta-chain sequences than alpha-chain sequences.

Trimming pared 7 bases from V and 11 bases from J, leaving 14 bases between. The CDR3 consists of 11 residues. The time point here: sample taken at primary tumor resection. Unsorted samples of tumor, nontumor lung or frozen PBMC had their whole RNA sequenced. Around 70 TRACERx patients with early, untreated non-small cell lung cancer donated samples. Every individual TCR cDNA molecule carried its own unique molecular identifier, which allowed correction of PCR and sequencing errors. TCRdb reprocessed the 5' RACE reads via MiXCR and lists one record per CDR3 protein. The repertoire holds about 2,600 distinct CDR3 sequences, with nearly 4.5% as singletons.

J is TRBJ1-1 and V is TRBV12-3 or TRBV12-4; no definite D call. The sequence derives from a female donor with early-stage non-small cell lung cancer. The sample in question was normal lung tissue next to the tumor, obtained at surgery. Written as DNA, the CDR3 is TGTGCCAGCACTTTTACCCGGGAGGCTTTCTTT. Translation gives CASTFTREAFF.